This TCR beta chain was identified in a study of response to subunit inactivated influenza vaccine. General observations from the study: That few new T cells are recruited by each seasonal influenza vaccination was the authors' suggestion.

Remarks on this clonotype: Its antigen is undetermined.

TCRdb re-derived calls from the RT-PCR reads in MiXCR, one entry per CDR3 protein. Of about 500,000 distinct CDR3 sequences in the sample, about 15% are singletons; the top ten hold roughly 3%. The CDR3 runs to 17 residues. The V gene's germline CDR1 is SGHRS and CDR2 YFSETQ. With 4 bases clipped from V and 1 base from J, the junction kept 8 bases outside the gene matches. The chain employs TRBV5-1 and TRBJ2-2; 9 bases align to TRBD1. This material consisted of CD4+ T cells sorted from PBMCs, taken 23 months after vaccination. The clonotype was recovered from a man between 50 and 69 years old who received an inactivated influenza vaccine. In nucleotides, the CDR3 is TGCGCCAGCAGCCTTCCCGACAGGGGGGTGAACACCGGGGAGCTGTTTTTT. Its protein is CASSLPDRGVNTGELFF.